This T cell receptor (beta chain) was found in a study of regulatory T cells in long-lasting Graves disease. According to the study, TCR beta libraries were built with iRepertoire HTBI primers and CDR3-region Arm-PCR. Original methodology: Throughout the samples, researchers identified around 65 TRBV and approximately 13 TRBJ segments. MiXCR, run by TCRdb on the multiplex PCR reads, gives a single entry per CDR3 protein. TCRdb's processing, not the authors' own work, is the source of the V and J calls. The data hold 350,000 to 450,000 distinct CDR3 sequences, with less than 25% observed a single time. Germline V gene sequence: CDR1 GTSNPN, CDR2 SVGIG (reference sequence). The CDR3 is 11 amino acids. The V gene lost 3 bases and the J gene lost 5 bases, with 7 bases spanning the gap. Regarding the study as a whole: TRBV28, TRBJ1-2 and TRBJ2-5 were favored in persistent disease. Among persistent patients, a larger number of public clonotypes were shared (approximately 2,900) than among newly diagnosed patients (roughly 1,000).

Time point indicated: persistent/refractory GD, antithyroid drugs over 5 years with positive TRAb. Construction of the TCR library relied on RNA isolated from PBMCs. Patients met American Thyroid Association criteria for Graves' disease. This clonotype was seen at least ten times. The antigen remains undetermined. This rearrangement joins TRBV30 to TRBJ1-2; D is perhaps TRBD1 (5 bases). The sequence derives from a female donor with Graves disease. The sample in question was peripheral blood mononuclear cells (PBMCs), obtained when the disease was refractory, from a patient treated with antithyroid drugs. The CDR3, as DNA: TGTGCCTGGAGGCAGGGTTATGGCTACACCTTC. Amino acid sequence: CAWRQGYGYTF.